The clone carrying this T cell receptor (beta chain) was seen ten or more times. This specimen comes from a study of T cells in Graves' hyperthyroidism and ophthalmopathy. TCR beta CDR3 sequences were amplified from RNA transcripts. First-round RT-PCR of the TCR CDR3 relied on the HTBI primer set. TCRdb independently ran MiXCR on the multiplex PCR reads; one entry per CDR3 protein. The sample includes some 370,000 distinct CDR3 sequences, about an eighth seen only once; the top ten take 25% to 30%. The V gene lost 5 bases and the J gene lost 10 bases, with 12 bases spanning the gap. From germline, CDR1 is MDHEN and CDR2 SYDVKM. The CDR3 spans 12 residues.

The sample consisted of blood. The genes are TRBV28 and TRBJ2-1, with D hard to call. This sequence originates from a middle-aged man with Graves' ophthalmopathy. The CDR3 DNA follows: TGTGCCAGCAGTATAGGGTCGTACGAGCAGTTCTTC. Protein sequence: CASSIGSYEQFF.